The 21 T cell receptor beta chains presented below share a single source sample, sequenced in a study of early T cells in non-severe SARS-CoV-2 infection. MiXCR, run by TCRdb on the 5' RACE reads, gives a single entry per CDR3 protein. The table includes roughly 34,000 distinct CDR3 sequences, around 6% detected once. Material for sequencing was whole blood. The receptors shown here come from an adult who was a healthcare worker with PCR-confirmed SARS-CoV-2 infection or an uninfected control (not recorded which).

The chain employs TRBV7-2 and TRBJ2-5, with D tentatively TRBD1 (5 bases). The CDR3 sequence is 15 residues long. CDR1 and CDR2 from the germline V gene are SGHTA and FQGNSA. V was cut by 1 base and J by 5 bases, with 14 bases left in between. DNA for the CDR3: TGTGCCAGCAGCTTAGAGGCAGGGAATTATGAGACCCAGTACTTC. It translates to CASSLEAGNYETQYF.

This clonotype was counted at least ten times. The chain is built from TRBV3-1 and TRBJ2-1; TRBD2 aligns across 7 bases. The V and J ends lost 2 bases and 2 bases, in that order; junction bases with no gene match: 9. Germline CDR1 is LGHDT and CDR2 is YNNKEL (reference sequence). The CDR3 extends over 17 amino acids. CDR3 in amino acids: CASSQRSTSNTYNEQFF. The CDR3 DNA is TGTGCCAGCAGCCAAAGATCGACTAGCAACACCTACAATGAGCAGTTCTTC.

This clonotype has only a few counts. The chain couples TRBV10-3 to TRBJ2-7; D is perhaps TRBD1 or TRBD2 (5 bases each). Trimming removed 6 bases from V and 0 bases from J, with 12 bases in between. The germline V gene encodes CDR1 ENHRY and CDR2 SYGVKD. The CDR3 sequence is 14 residues long. CDR3 in amino acids: CAISGTPSSYEQYF. The CDR3 coding sequence is TGTGCCATCAGCGGGACGCCGAGCTCCTACGAGCAGTACTTC.

Ten or more counts support this clonotype. The chain joins TRBV29-1 to TRBJ1-5, with D perhaps matching TRBD1 (5 bases). Germline CDR1 SQVTM, CDR2 ANQGSEA. The germline V and J ends were trimmed by 4 bases and 0 bases, with 7 bases remaining between them. There are 13 residues in the CDR3. The CDR3 bases are TGCAGCGTTGCGGGGGGTAGCAATCAGCCCCAGCATTTT. Amino acids: CSVAGGSNQPQHF.

This clonotype was observed many times. The rearrangement uses TRBV6-2 or TRBV6-3 and TRBJ2-3; the D gene is possibly TRBD2 (5 bases). CDR3 size: 16 residues. The V gene lost 2 bases and the J gene lost 2 bases, with 14 bases spanning the gap. Germline lookup yields CDR1 MNHEY and CDR2 SVGEGT. CDR3 region: CASSYASQRITDTQYF. CDR3 DNA sequence: TGTGCCAGCAGTTACGCCAGCCAGCGGATCACAGATACGCAGTATTTT.

This chain uses TRBV30 with TRBJ1-1; D gene unclear. V lost 2 bases and J 0 bases, leaving 7 bases between the germline ends. The germline V gene encodes CDR1 GTSNPN and CDR2 SVGIG (reference sequence). The CDR3 loop spans 13 amino acids. CDR3 bases: TGTGCCTGGAGTACTACCGTGAACACTGAAGCTTTCTTT. It specifies CAWSTTVNTEAFF. Looking up the rest from reference TRBV30 and TRBJ1-1 gives the full variable domain: SQTIHQWPATLVQPVGSPLSLECTVEGTSNPNLYWYRQAAGRGLQLLFYSVGIGQISSEVPQNLSASRPQDRQFILSSKKLLLSDSGFYLCAWSTTVNTEAFFGQGTRLTVV.

In this sample, this clonotype turned up many times. V gene TRBV7-9 combines with J gene TRBJ2-5; D gene uncertain. The CDR3 totals 12 residues. The germline CDR1 and CDR2 sequences are SEHNR and FQNEAQ (reference sequence). V lost 5 bases and J lost 5, with 9 bases in between. This CDR3 is CASSLAGETQYF. Written as DNA, the CDR3 is TGTGCCAGCAGCCTGGCCGGGGAGACCCAGTACTTC.

This clonotype was detected ten times or more. The gene calls are TRBV12-3 or TRBV12-4 and TRBJ1-2, with 7 bases fitting TRBD1. J lost 0 bases, V lost 6 bases, and 4 bases had no gene match. This CDR3 region has 14 residues. The CDR3 loop reads CASSFGTANYGYTF. The CDR3 DNA sequence: TGTGCCAGCAGCTTCGGGACAGCTAACTATGGCTACACCTTC.

This clonotype was picked up many times. The chain couples TRBV4-3 to TRBJ1-3; D possibly corresponds to TRBD1 (5 bases). Germline loops: CDR1 LGHNA, CDR2 YSLEER. Deletions cut 2 bases from V and 3 bases from J, with 11 bases between. The CDR3 loop spans 15 amino acids. The CDR3, as DNA: TGCGCCAGCAGCCAAAATCGGGGCTTTGGAAACACCATATATTTT. Residues: CASSQNRGFGNTIYF.

This clonotype showed up many times. The chain combines TRBV20-1 with TRBJ2-5; D call uncertain. Per germline, CDR1 DFQATT and CDR2 SNEGSKA (reference sequence). This CDR3 is built from 12 residues. V was pared by 6 bases and J by 5 bases, with 13 bases between. CDR3 in amino acids: CSAGLSPETQYF. CDR3 coding DNA: TGCAGTGCCGGGTTGAGCCCCGAGACCCAGTACTTC.

In its sample, this clonotype was seen once. Since no conserved phenylalanine or tryptophan closes the CDR3, a read error is the likely cause. The rearrangement joins TRBV24-1 to TRBJ2-3; 7 bases are a match to TRBD1. Per germline, CDR1 KGHDR and CDR2 SFDVKD. The V gene end was trimmed by 4 bases and the J gene end by 4 bases; junction bases not matched to a gene: 10. CDR3 length: 16 residues. Here the CDR3 DNA reads TGTGCCACCAGTGACTTTAGACAGGGCCCCGCAGATACGCAGTATTTG. Translation: CATSDFRQGPADTQYL.

This clonotype has at least ten counts. The rearrangement links TRBV5-1 to TRBJ2-1; 9 bases are a match to TRBD2. This CDR3 has 15 amino acids. Germline CDR1 reads SGHRS; CDR2 reads YFSETQ. V shed 0 bases, J shed 5 bases, and the junction held 3 bases outside the gene matches. In DNA form, the CDR3 reads TGCGCCAGCAGCTTGGATGGACTAGCGAACAATGAGCAGTTCTTC. It translates to CASSLDGLANNEQFF.

This chain connects TRBV7-6 to TRBJ2-2, with 8 positions matching TRBD1. V lost 8 bases and J lost 0; bases outside the gene matches: 8. The germline CDR1 and CDR2 sequences are SGHVS and FNYEAQ. The CDR3 covers 16 residues. In DNA form, the CDR3 reads TGTGCCAGCCATAAAGAGACAGGGGCGAACACCGGGGAGCTGTTTTTT. Translating it yields CASHKETGANTGELFF.

This sequence joins TRBV2 and TRBJ1-3; D is undetermined. The CDR3 totals 12 residues. The V gene's germline CDR1 is SNHLY and CDR2 FYNNEI. The germline V and J ends were trimmed by 7 bases and 0 bases, with 4 bases remaining between them. CDR3 amino acids: CASIGSGNTIYF. The CDR3 region has the DNA TGTGCCAGCATCGGCTCTGGAAACACCATATATTTT.

This clonotype has ten or more counts. The chain carries TRBV7-9 and TRBJ2-1; D tentatively fits TRBD1 or TRBD2 (6 bases each). CDR1 SEHNR and CDR2 FQNEAQ come from the germline V gene (reference sequence). The CDR3 is 15 residues long. Trimming removed 1 base at V and 7 bases at J, with 14 bases between. The CDR3 nucleotides read TGTGCCAGCAGCTTAGTCCCGGGGGCTACAAATGAGCAGTTCTTC. It encodes CASSLVPGATNEQFF.

The table lists this clonotype with many counts. The V call is TRBV4-1, the J call TRBJ1-5; D perhaps matches TRBD1 (5 bases). The length of the CDR3 is 13 residues. Germline V gene data show CDR1 as MGHRA and CDR2 as YSYEKL. V dropped 5 bases and J dropped 5 bases, with 10 bases sitting between them. CDR3 sequence (DNA): TGCGCCAGCAGCGGGACGGACGATCAGCCCCAGCATTTT. Its protein product is CASSGTDDQPQHF.

This clonotype was found many times. This chain joins TRBV6-1 and TRBJ2-1, with a tentative D call TRBD1 (5 bases). With 11 bases removed from V and 5 bases from J, the gap between germline ends came to 16 bases. Per germline, CDR1 MNHNS and CDR2 SASEGT. CDR3 length: 13 amino acids. In DNA, the CDR3 is TGTGCCGTTCTGGGGCCCCAAAACAATGAGCAGTTCTTC. It specifies CAVLGPQNNEQFF.

There are many counts of this clonotype. The J gene is TRBJ1-2, the V gene TRBV27; 12 bases are shared with TRBD1. This CDR3 has 17 amino acids. With 0 bases clipped from V and 3 bases from J, the junction kept 5 bases outside the gene matches. Germline assignment: CDR1 MNHEY and CDR2 SMNVEV (reference sequence). The CDR3 nucleotides are TGTGCCAGCAGTTTATCGGGACAGGGGGCAAATTACTATGGCTACACCTTC. Residues: CASSLSGQGANYYGYTF.

This clonotype was recorded at least ten times. The chain employs TRBV19 and TRBJ2-7; 9 nucleotides line up with TRBD1. Germline loops: CDR1 LNHDA, CDR2 SQIVND (reference sequence). The CDR3 totals 14 residues. V lost 5 bases and J lost 5; bases outside the gene matches: 7. This CDR3 is CASSPLDRGHEQYF. The CDR3, as DNA: TGTGCCAGTAGTCCTTTGGACAGGGGCCACGAGCAGTACTTC.

As for this clonotype: A read error may be the cause here, since a much bigger clone is one base away. For the CDR3, the DNA is TGTGCCAGCAGTTCACAGGCAGGGCACGACTATGGCTACACCTTC. Encoded protein: CASSSQAGHDYGYTF. This rearrangement joins TRBV27 to TRBJ1-2, with a tentative D call TRBD1 (5 bases). Germline CDR1 reads MNHEY; CDR2 reads SMNVEV (reference sequence). The CDR3 contains 15 residues. With 4 bases removed from V and 3 bases from J, the gap between germline ends came to 15 bases.

This clonotype was seen repeatedly, ten times or more. The CDR3 bases are TGTGCCTGGAGTGTGGCTGCTGAAGCTTTCTTT. Amino acid sequence: CAWSVAAEAFF. V and J are TRBV30 and TRBJ1-1; D gene ambiguous. Trimming shortened V by 0 bases and J by 6 bases, and 5 bases separated the two germline ends. The CDR3 has 11 amino acids. The germline CDR1 and CDR2 sequences are GTSNPN and SVGIG (reference sequence). Based on the CDR3 plus reference TRBV30 and TRBJ1-1, the full variable domain is SQTIHQWPATLVQPVGSPLSLECTVEGTSNPNLYWYRQAAGRGLQLLFYSVGIGQISSEVPQNLSASRPQDRQFILSSKKLLLSDSGFYLCAWSVAAEAFFGQGTRLTVV.